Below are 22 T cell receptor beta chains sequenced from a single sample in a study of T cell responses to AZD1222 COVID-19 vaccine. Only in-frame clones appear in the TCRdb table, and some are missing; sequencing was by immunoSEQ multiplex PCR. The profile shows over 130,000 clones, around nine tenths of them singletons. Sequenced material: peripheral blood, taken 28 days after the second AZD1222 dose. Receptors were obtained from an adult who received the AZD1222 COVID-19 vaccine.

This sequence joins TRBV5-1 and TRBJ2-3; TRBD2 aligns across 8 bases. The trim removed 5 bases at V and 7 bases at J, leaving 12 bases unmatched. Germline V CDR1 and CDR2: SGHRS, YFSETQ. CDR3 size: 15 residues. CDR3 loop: CASRPLKVAGNTQYF. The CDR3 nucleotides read TGCGCCAGCAGGCCGTTGAAGGTAGCGGGAAATACGCAGTATTTT.

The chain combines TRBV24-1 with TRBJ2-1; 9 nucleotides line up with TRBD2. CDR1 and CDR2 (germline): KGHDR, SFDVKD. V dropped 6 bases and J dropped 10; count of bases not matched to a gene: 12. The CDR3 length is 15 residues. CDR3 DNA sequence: TGTGCCACCAGTAGGTCTCCTGCGGGAGGGCACGAGCAGTTCTTC. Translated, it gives CATSRSPAGGHEQFF.

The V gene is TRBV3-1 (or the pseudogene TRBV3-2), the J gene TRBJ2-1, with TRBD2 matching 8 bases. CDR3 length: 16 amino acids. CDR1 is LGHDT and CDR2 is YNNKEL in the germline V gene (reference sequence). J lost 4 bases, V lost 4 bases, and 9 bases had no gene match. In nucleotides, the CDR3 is TGTGCCAGCAGCCCTTGGGGGACTAGGGGATACAATGAGCAGTTCTTC. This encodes CASSPWGTRGYNEQFF.

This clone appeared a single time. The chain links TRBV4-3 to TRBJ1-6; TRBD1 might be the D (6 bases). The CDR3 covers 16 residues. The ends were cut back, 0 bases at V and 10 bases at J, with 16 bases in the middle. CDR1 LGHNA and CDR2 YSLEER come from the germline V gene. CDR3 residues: CASSQDFGGAGSPLHF. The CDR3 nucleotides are TGCGCCAGCAGCCAAGATTTCGGGGGCGCGGGGTCACCCCTCCACTTT.

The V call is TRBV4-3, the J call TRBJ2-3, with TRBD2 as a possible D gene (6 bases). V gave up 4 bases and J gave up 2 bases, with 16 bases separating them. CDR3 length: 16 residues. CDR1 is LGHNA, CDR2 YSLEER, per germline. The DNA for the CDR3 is TGCGCCAGCAGCCGATCTTCGGGGGACCTCACAGATACGCAGTATTTT. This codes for CASSRSSGDLTDTQYF.

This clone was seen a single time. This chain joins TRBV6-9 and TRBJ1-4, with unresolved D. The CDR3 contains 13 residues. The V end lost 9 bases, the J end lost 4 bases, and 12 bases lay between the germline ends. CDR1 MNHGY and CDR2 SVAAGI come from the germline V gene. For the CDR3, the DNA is TGTGCCAGTGCCTGGGTCTTTAATGAAAAACTGTTTTTT. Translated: CASAWVFNEKLFF.

The CDR3 region has the DNA TGTGCCAGTAGTACGACAGGGGCCCTAGGGTATGGCTACACCTTC. As protein: CASSTTGALGYGYTF. The rearrangement links TRBV19 to TRBJ1-2; TRBD1 aligns across 8 bases. The CDR3 sequence is 15 residues long. CDR1 and CDR2 from the germline V gene are LNHDA and SQIVND (reference sequence). V was pared by 4 bases and J by 5 bases, with 9 bases of the junction left unmatched.

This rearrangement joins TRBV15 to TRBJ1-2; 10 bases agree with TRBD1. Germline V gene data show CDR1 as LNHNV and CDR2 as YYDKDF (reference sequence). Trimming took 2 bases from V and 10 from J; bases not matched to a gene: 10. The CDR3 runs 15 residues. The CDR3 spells CATSRRQGALVDYTF. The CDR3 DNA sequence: TGTGCCACCAGCAGAAGACAGGGGGCCTTGGTTGACTACACCTTC. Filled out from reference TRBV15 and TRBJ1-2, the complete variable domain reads DAMVIQNPRYQVTQFGKPVTLSCSQTLNHNVMYWYQQKSSQAPKLLFHYYDKDFNNEADTPDNFQSRRPNTSFCFLDIRSPGLGDTAMYLCATSRRQGALVDYTFGSGTRLTVV.

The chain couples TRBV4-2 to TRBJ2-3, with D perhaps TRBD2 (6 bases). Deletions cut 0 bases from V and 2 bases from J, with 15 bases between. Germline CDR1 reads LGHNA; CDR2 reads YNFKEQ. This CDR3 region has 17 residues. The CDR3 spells CASSQEISGLHTDTQYF. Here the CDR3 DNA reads TGTGCCAGCAGCCAAGAGATTTCGGGACTTCACACAGATACGCAGTATTTT.

The CDR3 loop is CASSFQGAGELFF. CDR3 DNA: TGTGCCAGCAGTTTTCAGGGTGCCGGGGAGCTGTTTTTT. J is TRBJ2-2 and V is TRBV12-3 or TRBV12-4; weak D call: TRBD1 (5 bases). This CDR3 comprises 13 residues. V dropped 3 bases and J dropped 6 bases, with 8 bases sitting between them.

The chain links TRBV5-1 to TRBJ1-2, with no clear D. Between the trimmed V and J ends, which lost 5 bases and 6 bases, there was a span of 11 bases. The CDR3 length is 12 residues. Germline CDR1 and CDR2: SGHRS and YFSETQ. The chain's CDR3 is CASSLESDGYTF. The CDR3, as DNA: TGCGCCAGCAGTCTGGAGAGTGATGGCTACACCTTC.

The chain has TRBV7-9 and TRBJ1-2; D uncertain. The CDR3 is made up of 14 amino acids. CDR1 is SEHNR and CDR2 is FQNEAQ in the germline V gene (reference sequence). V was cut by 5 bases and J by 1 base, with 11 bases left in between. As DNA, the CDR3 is TGTGCCAGCAGCAGACCGGAGGATAACTATGGCTACACCTTC. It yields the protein CASSRPEDNYGYTF.

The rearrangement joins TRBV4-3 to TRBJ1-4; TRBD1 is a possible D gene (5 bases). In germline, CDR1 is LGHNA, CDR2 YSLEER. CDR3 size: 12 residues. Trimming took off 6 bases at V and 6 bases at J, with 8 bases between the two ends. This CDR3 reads CASRQGDEKLFF. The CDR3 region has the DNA TGCGCCAGCAGGCAGGGTGATGAAAAACTGTTTTTT.

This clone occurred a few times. CDR3 bases: TGTGCCAGCAGTTACTCGGGGGGGCCGTACACTGAAGCTTTCTTT. It codes for CASSYSGGPYTEAFF. This rearrangement joins TRBV6-2 or TRBV6-3 to TRBJ1-1; D possibly corresponds to TRBD1 (6 bases). Germline V lookup: CDR1 MNHEY, CDR2 SVGEGT. Trimming pared 0 bases from V and 3 bases from J, leaving 11 bases between. The CDR3 covers 15 residues.

Written as DNA, the CDR3 is TGTGCCAGTAGTATTCTTCCTACTTCAGCTGAGCAGTTCTTC. This gives the protein CASSILPTSAEQFF. The chain is built from TRBV19 and TRBJ2-1, with D unclear. CDR3 length equals 14 residues. The germline V gene encodes CDR1 LNHDA and CDR2 SQIVND (reference sequence). V shed 3 bases and J shed 9 bases, with 15 bases lying between them.

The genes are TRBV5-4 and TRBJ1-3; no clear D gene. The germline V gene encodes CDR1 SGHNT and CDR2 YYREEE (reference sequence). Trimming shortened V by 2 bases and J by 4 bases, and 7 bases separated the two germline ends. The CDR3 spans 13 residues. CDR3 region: CASSLRPGNTIYF. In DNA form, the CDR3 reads TGTGCCAGCAGCTTACGGCCAGGAAACACCATATATTTT.

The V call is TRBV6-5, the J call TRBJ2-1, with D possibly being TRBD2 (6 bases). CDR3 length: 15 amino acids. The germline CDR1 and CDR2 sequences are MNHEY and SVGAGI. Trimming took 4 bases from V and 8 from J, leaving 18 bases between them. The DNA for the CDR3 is TGTGCCAGCAGTTTCCCGGGACTTCCAGCCCATGAGCAGTTCTTC. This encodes CASSFPGLPAHEQFF.

CDR3 DNA: TGTGCCAGCGGGATGGTCAACACTGAAGCTTTCTTT. Translation: CASGMVNTEAFF. The V gene is TRBV7-2, the J gene TRBJ1-1, with D unclear. Germline lookup yields CDR1 SGHTA and CDR2 FQGNSA. Trimming removed 8 bases from V and 2 bases from J, with 9 bases in between. The CDR3 length is 12 residues.

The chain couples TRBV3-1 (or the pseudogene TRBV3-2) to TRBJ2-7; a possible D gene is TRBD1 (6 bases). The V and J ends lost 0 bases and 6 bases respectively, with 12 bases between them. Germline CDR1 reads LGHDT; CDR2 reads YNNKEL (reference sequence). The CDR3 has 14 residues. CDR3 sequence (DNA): TGTGCCAGCAGCCAAGAAGCTCGCAGGGGCGAGCAGTACTTC. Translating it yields CASSQEARRGEQYF.

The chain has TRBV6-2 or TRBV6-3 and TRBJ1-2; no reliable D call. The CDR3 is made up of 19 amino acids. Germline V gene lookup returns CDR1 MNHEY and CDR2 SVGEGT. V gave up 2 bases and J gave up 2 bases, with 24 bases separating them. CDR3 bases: TGTGCCAGCAGTTACACGGCTGTTCAAGGTCGAAGGATGAACTATGGCTACACCTTC. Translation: CASSYTAVQGRRMNYGYTF.

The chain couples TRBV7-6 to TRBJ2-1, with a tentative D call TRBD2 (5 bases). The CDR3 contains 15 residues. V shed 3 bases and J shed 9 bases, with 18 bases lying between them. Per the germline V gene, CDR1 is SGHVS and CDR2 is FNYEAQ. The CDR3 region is CASSFDYALPSEQFF. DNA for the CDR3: TGTGCCAGCAGCTTCGACTACGCCCTCCCTAGTGAGCAGTTCTTC.

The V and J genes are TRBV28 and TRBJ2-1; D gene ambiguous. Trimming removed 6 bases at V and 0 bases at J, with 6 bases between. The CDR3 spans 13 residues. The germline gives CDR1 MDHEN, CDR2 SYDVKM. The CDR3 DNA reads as TGTGCCAGCAGGGGATACTCCTACAATGAGCAGTTCTTC. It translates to CASRGYSYNEQFF.